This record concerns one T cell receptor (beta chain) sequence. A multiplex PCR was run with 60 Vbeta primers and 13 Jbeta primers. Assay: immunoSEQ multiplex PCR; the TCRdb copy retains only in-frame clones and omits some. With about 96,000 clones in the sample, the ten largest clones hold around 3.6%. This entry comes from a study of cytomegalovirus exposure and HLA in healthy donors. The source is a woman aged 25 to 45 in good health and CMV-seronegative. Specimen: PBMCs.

The CDR3 sequence: CASSPSAGNTYNEQFF. The DNA of the CDR3 is TGTGCCAGCAGTCCTTCAGCGGGGAACACTTACAATGAGCAGTTCTTC. This chain links TRBV27 with TRBJ2-1; 7 bases match TRBD2. Per the germline V gene, CDR1 is MNHEY and CDR2 is SMNVEV (reference sequence). The length of the CDR3 is 16 residues. V gave up 5 bases and J gave up 4 bases; unmatched junction bases: 11.